This TCR beta chain was profiled in a study of beta chain features in type 1 diabetes. Each sorted population was over 95% pure. Reverse transcribing all isolated RNA meant expressed TCRB transcripts were sequenced. Profiled with immunoSEQ multiplex PCR; TCRdb holds only in-frame clones, not every one. This table holds 900,000 or so clones, roughly a sixth found once. This CDR3 comprises 14 residues. The V gene lost 4 bases and the J gene lost 6 bases, with 13 bases spanning the gap. CDR1 is SGHRS, CDR2 YFSETQ, per germline. Sequencing input: naive CD4+ T cells from blood. This chain connects TRBV5-1 to TRBJ1-4, with D perhaps matching TRBD1 (5 bases). The clonotype comes from a woman under 30 in good health. In nucleotides, the CDR3 is TGCGCCAGCAGCCGGGGGGAGGCGGATGAAAAACTGTTTTTT. Its translation: CASSRGEADEKLFF.